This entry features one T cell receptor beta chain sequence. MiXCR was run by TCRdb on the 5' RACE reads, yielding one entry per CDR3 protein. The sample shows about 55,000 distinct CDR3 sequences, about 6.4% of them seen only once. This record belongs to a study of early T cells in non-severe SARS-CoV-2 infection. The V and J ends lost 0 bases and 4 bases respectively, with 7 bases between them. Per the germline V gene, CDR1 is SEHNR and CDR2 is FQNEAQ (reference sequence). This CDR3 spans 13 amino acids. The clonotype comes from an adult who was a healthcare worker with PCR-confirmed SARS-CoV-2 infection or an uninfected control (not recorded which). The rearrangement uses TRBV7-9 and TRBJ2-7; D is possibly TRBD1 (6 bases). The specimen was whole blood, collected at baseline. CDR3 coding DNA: TGTGCCAGCAGCTTAGCGGACAGATACGAGCAGTACTTC. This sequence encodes CASSLADRYEQYF.